The T cell receptor (beta chain) described here comes from a study of somatic mutations in cytotoxic T cells in rheumatoid arthritis. Findings of the study overall: The top CD8+ clone topped 20% of CD8+ cells in about an eighth of the roughly 60 patients.

Note on this clone: Its antigen is not identified.

TCRdb's table, derived via immunoSEQ multiplex PCR, lists solely in-frame clones and lacks some. The profile covers 9,000 to 15,000 clones, with approximately 73% appearing a single time and 11% taken by the ten largest. This CDR3 comprises 15 residues. CDR1 and CDR2 (germline): SGHRS, YFSETQ. V was trimmed by 4 bases and J by 5 bases, leaving 17 bases between them. The investigators isolated CD4+ and CD8+ cells by positive magnetic bead selection and checked their purity by flow cytometry. Sequencing used CD8+ T cells sorted from blood. The chain couples TRBV5-1 to TRBJ2-3; the D gene is possibly TRBD1 (5 bases). This receptor was identified in a middle-aged woman in good health. The CDR3, as DNA: TGCGCCAGCAGCCCCTTGCCCCAGCAGGGAGATACGCAGTATTTT. It encodes CASSPLPQQGDTQYF.